These 16 T cell receptor beta chains were all obtained from the same sample, sequenced in a study of blood T cells in healthy people across ages. Alongside a J-beta primer mix, a sample-barcoded 5' primer served in a second PCR lasting roughly 6 to 12 cycles. MiXCR was run by TCRdb on the 5' RACE reads, yielding one entry per CDR3 protein. The table shows about 2 million distinct CDR3 sequences, with 40% to 55% occurring only once. The specimen was blood. These receptors originate from a woman between 35 and 50 years old in good health.

This clonotype has just a few counts. The chain joins TRBV6-6 to TRBJ2-7; 7 bases are a match to TRBD2. The CDR3 has 14 amino acids. CDR1 and CDR2 from the germline V gene are MNHNY and SVGAGI (reference sequence). Germline trimming cut 2 bases from V and 4 bases from J; bases unmatched to any gene: 5. The CDR3 sequence is CASSYGRGLYEQYF. CDR3 DNA sequence: TGTGCCAGCAGTTACGGGCGGGGGTTATACGAGCAGTACTTC.

V is TRBV14 and J is TRBJ2-3, with D unclear. The V gene lost 1 base and the J gene lost 4 bases, with 18 bases spanning the gap. This CDR3 has 17 residues. CDR1 is SGHDN and CDR2 is FVKESK in the germline V gene. CDR3 nucleotide sequence: TGTGCCAGCAGCCAAGCGGGCCTAGGGCGCGGTGCAGATACGCAGTATTTT. It codes for CASSQAGLGRGADTQYF. Combining the CDR3 with reference TRBV14 and TRBJ2-3 gives the whole variable domain EAGVTQFPSHSVIEKGQTVTLRCDPISGHDNLYWYRRVMGKEIKFLLHFVKESKQDESGMPNNRFLAERTGGTYSTLKVQPAELEDSGVYFCASSQAGLGRGADTQYFGPGTRLTVL.

The genes are TRBV6-1 and TRBJ2-4; 12 positions agree with TRBD1. This CDR3 region has 18 residues. The V gene's germline CDR1 is MNHNS and CDR2 SASEGT. Trimming cost V 4 bases and J 1 base; bases outside gene matches: 8. In nucleotides, the CDR3 is TGTGCCAGCAGTGTACGACCGGGACAGGGGGCGGCCAAAAACATTCAGTACTTC. This codes for CASSVRPGQGAAKNIQYF.

This clonotype was counted a few times. V and J are TRBV18 and TRBJ2-7; no firm D call. The CDR3 extends over 16 amino acids. Germline CDR1 is KGHSH and CDR2 is LQKENI. Trimming removed 3 bases from V and 3 bases from J, with 18 bases in between. The CDR3 protein is CASSPDVGLIDYEQYF. The CDR3 DNA follows: TGTGCCAGCTCACCGGACGTGGGCTTAATTGACTACGAGCAGTACTTC.

CDR3 sequence (DNA): TGCAGTGCTAGAATGTGGGGGATGAACACTGAAGCTTTCTTT. This gives the protein CSARMWGMNTEAFF. The chain has TRBV20-1 and TRBJ1-1; the D gene is possibly TRBD1 (5 bases). Trimming stripped 2 bases from V and 0 bases from J, with 10 bases between. There are 14 residues in the CDR3. CDR1 and CDR2 from the germline V gene are DFQATT and SNEGSKA (reference sequence).

The V call is TRBV12-3 or TRBV12-4, the J call TRBJ2-3; TRBD2 aligns across 13 bases. The CDR3 spans 17 residues. Losses at the gene ends were 6 bases for V and 4 bases for J; bases not matched to a gene: 10. This CDR3 is CASSYPGLAGSADTQYF. In nucleotides, the CDR3 is TGTGCCAGCAGCTACCCGGGACTAGCGGGGAGCGCAGATACGCAGTATTTT.

There are a few counts of this clonotype. The chain recombines TRBV20-1 with TRBJ2-3; D may be TRBD1 or TRBD2 (5 bases each). Between the trimmed V and J ends, which lost 0 bases and 3 bases, there was a span of 13 bases. Per germline, CDR1 DFQATT and CDR2 SNEGSKA (reference sequence). This CDR3 comprises 15 residues. The CDR3 DNA reads as TGCAGTGCTAGAGATCCGTGGGGGACGACAGATACGCAGTATTTT. This translates into CSARDPWGTTDTQYF.

This chain uses TRBV7-9 with TRBJ2-1, with D uncertain. V shed 11 bases and J shed 5 bases, with 13 bases lying between them. CDR1 is SEHNR and CDR2 is FQNEAQ in the germline V gene (reference sequence). CDR3 length equals 12 residues. CDR3 protein: CAGRNWDNEQFF. CDR3 in DNA: TGTGCCGGTCGCAACTGGGACAATGAGCAGTTCTTC.

The CDR3 DNA sequence: TGTGCCAGCAGCTTAGAGTCGGACCAACCACGAGAGACCCAGTACTTC. Amino acids: CASSLESDQPRETQYF. The chain combines TRBV7-9 with TRBJ2-5, with D uncertain. Germline lookup yields CDR1 SEHNR and CDR2 FQNEAQ (reference sequence). V lost 1 base, J lost 4 bases, and 16 bases lay in between. The CDR3 has 16 amino acids.

The rearrangement links TRBV11-2 to TRBJ2-4, with D maybe TRBD2 (6 bases). The end of the DNA fits TRBJ2-7 better, so the J call may be wrong. CDR1 is SGHAT and CDR2 is FQNNGV in the germline V gene. The CDR3 spans 20 residues. In DNA form, the CDR3 reads TGTGCCAGCAGCTTAGATCCCTCCGGGACTGGGACTGCAAGATACTACGAGCAGTACTTC. This codes for CASSLDPSGTGTARYYEQYF.

The rearrangement links TRBV5-1 to TRBJ2-5; the D call may be TRBD1 or TRBD2 (5 bases each). The DNA end lines up better with TRBJ2-7; the J call may be wrong. CDR1 SGHRS and CDR2 YFSETQ come from the germline V gene. The CDR3 spans 17 residues. The CDR3 loop reads CASRYSIGTEYSYEQYF. In DNA, the CDR3 is TGCGCCAGCAGATATTCGATAGGGACGGAATACTCCTACGAGCAGTACTTC.

V gene TRBV24-1 combines with J gene TRBJ2-3; D possibly uses TRBD1 or TRBD2 (5 bases each). The V gene lost 4 bases and the J gene lost 6 bases, with 16 bases spanning the gap. CDR1 is KGHDR and CDR2 is SFDVKD in the germline V gene. The CDR3 sequence is 15 residues long. CDR3 sequence: CATSDRDLRGDTQYF. Here the CDR3 DNA reads TGTGCCACCAGTGACCGGGATCTAAGGGGCGATACGCAGTATTTT.

Only a few counts were recorded for this clonotype. The chain combines TRBV20-1 with TRBJ1-2; possible D gene TRBD1, 5 bases. The CDR3 covers 14 residues. CDR1 DFQATT and CDR2 SNEGSKA come from the germline V gene (reference sequence). The ends were cut back, 6 bases at V and 8 bases at J, with 22 bases in the middle. The DNA of the CDR3 is TGCAGTGCCGGGCCCCCAGGGCTTCAAGAGGGCTACACCTTC. Translation: CSAGPPGLQEGYTF.

The rearrangement links TRBV11-2 to TRBJ2-1; 7 bases line up with TRBD1. Trimming cost V 4 bases and J 7 bases; bases outside gene matches: 7. The CDR3 length is 14 residues. Looked up from germline, CDR1 is SGHAT and CDR2 is FQNNGV. As DNA, the CDR3 is TGTGCCAGCAGCTACCGGGACAGTTCAAATGAGCAGTTCTTC. The encoded protein is CASSYRDSSNEQFF.

J is TRBJ1-2 and V is TRBV20-1; D not resolved. The CDR3 extends over 15 amino acids. The V gene lost 6 bases and the J gene lost 3 bases, with 20 bases spanning the gap. Per the germline V gene, CDR1 is DFQATT and CDR2 is SNEGSKA (reference sequence). The CDR3 reads CSANTQTDTHYGYTF. The CDR3 nucleotides are TGCAGTGCCAACACCCAAACAGATACCCACTATGGCTACACCTTC.

This chain uses TRBV4-1 with TRBJ1-4, with 10 bases that match TRBD1. The CDR3 runs 16 residues. Trimming at V came to 1 base and at J to 5 bases, leaving 4 bases not matched to a gene. Germline V CDR1 and CDR2: MGHRA, YSYEKL. The CDR3 DNA reads TGCGCCAGCAGCCAAGTTTGGGGACAGGGGAATGAAAAACTGTTTTTT. Amino acids: CASSQVWGQGNEKLFF.